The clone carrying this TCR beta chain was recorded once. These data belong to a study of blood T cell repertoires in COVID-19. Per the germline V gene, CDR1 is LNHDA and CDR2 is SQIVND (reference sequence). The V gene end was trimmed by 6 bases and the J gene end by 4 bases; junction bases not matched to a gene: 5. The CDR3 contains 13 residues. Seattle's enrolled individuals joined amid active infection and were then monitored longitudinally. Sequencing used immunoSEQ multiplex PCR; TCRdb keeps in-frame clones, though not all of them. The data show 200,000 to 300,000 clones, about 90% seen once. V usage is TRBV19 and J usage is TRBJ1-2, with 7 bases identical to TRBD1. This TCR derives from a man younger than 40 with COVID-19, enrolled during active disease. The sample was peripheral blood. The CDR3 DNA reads TGTGCCAGTAGCCGACAGGGTGGCTATGGCTACACCTTC. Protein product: CASSRQGGYGYTF.